This is a list of T cell receptor beta chains from one sample in a study of T cell responses to AZD1222 COVID-19 vaccine. Clones were read by immunoSEQ multiplex PCR, and TCRdb kept only the in-frame ones, dropping some. This table has tens of thousands of clones, just over 85% appearing once. The specimen comprised peripheral blood, sampled 28 days after the second AZD1222 dose. The receptor set was obtained from an adult who received the AZD1222 COVID-19 vaccine. CDR3s include the opening cysteine and the closing phenylalanine or tryptophan. D genes are given only for firm matches. Rows may omit the clone size; those that give it use once, few, many or a size class.

abundance: .; j_gene: TRBJ2-3; v_gene: TRBV5-4; d_gene: .; CDR3nt: TGTGCCAGCAGCTTGGGGGAGCGCGCTAGCACAGATACGCAGTATTTT; CDR3aa: CASSLGERASTDTQYF
abundance: .; j_gene: TRBJ1-5; v_gene: TRBV27; d_gene: .; CDR3nt: TGTGCCAGCAAAGTTGATGGGGGGGAGTATAGCAATCAGCCCCAGCATTTT; CDR3aa: CASKVDGGEYSNQPQHF
abundance: .; j_gene: TRBJ2-7; v_gene: TRBV18; d_gene: .; CDR3nt: TGTGCCAGCTCACCACAACAGGAGCTAGGGGGCGAGCAGTACTTC; CDR3aa: CASSPQQELGGEQYF
abundance: few; j_gene: TRBJ2-7; v_gene: TRBV19; d_gene: TRBD1; CDR3nt: TGTGCCAGTAGTAAGGGGGCCGTCTACGAGCAGTACTTC; CDR3aa: CASSKGAVYEQYF
abundance: .; j_gene: TRBJ2-1; v_gene: TRBV9; d_gene: TRBD2; CDR3nt: TGTGCCAGCAGCGTAGTTGGGACTAGCACGGATGAGCAGTTCTTC; CDR3aa: CASSVVGTSTDEQFF
abundance: .; j_gene: TRBJ1-5; v_gene: TRBV18; d_gene: TRBD1; CDR3nt: TGTGCCAGCTCACTGACTAGGGACAGGGGAAGCAATCAGCCCCAGCATTTT; CDR3aa: CASSLTRDRGSNQPQHF
abundance: .; j_gene: TRBJ1-4; v_gene: TRBV3-1/TRBV3-2; d_gene: .; CDR3nt: TGTGCCAGCAGCCAAGTTGCCCTTACAACTAATGAAAAACTGTTTTTT; CDR3aa: CASSQVALTTNEKLFF
abundance: medium-sized; j_gene: TRBJ1-5; v_gene: TRBV11-2; d_gene: .; CDR3nt: TGTGCCAGCAGCATTGGACTGGGACAGCCCCAGCATTTT; CDR3aa: CASSIGLGQPQHF
abundance: .; j_gene: TRBJ2-5; v_gene: TRBV5-1; d_gene: .; CDR3nt: TGCGCCAGCAGCTTGGGGCATGGGGAGACCCAGTACTTC; CDR3aa: CASSLGHGETQYF
abundance: .; j_gene: TRBJ1-2; v_gene: TRBV3-1/TRBV3-2; d_gene: .; CDR3nt: TGTGCCAGCAGCCACCTCCGGGGGGGGACTCATGGCTACACCTTC; CDR3aa: CASSHLRGGTHGYTF
abundance: .; j_gene: TRBJ2-3; v_gene: TRBV28; d_gene: TRBD2; CDR3nt: TGTGCCACCGTGGGACTAGCGGGGGGGCTCACAGATACGCAGTATTTT; CDR3aa: CATVGLAGGLTDTQYF
abundance: few; j_gene: TRBJ2-7; v_gene: TRBV6-2/TRBV6-3; d_gene: TRBD2; CDR3nt: TGTGCCAGCAGTTTGGGAGGACTAGCGGGGAAGTACGAGCAGTACTTC; CDR3aa: CASSLGGLAGKYEQYF
abundance: .; j_gene: TRBJ2-7; v_gene: TRBV30; d_gene: .; CDR3nt: TGTGCCTGGAGTGGAGGGCCCACCTACGAGCAGTACTTC; CDR3aa: CAWSGGPTYEQYF
abundance: .; j_gene: TRBJ2-3; v_gene: TRBV6-5; d_gene: .; CDR3nt: TGTGCCAGCACGCTAACTACCACAGATACGCAGTATTTT; CDR3aa: CASTLTTTDTQYF
abundance: .; j_gene: TRBJ1-2; v_gene: TRBV3-1/TRBV3-2; d_gene: .; CDR3nt: TGTGCCAGCAGCCAAGATTGGGACAACTATGGCTACACCTTC; CDR3aa: CASSQDWDNYGYTF
abundance: few; j_gene: TRBJ1-2; v_gene: TRBV27; d_gene: .; CDR3nt: TGTGCCAGCAGCAAGGACACCGCCTATGGCTACACCTTC; CDR3aa: CASSKDTAYGYTF
abundance: once; j_gene: TRBJ2-1; v_gene: TRBV27; d_gene: .; CDR3nt: TGTGCCAGCAGATCTTGGGACGGCAATGAGCAGTTCTTC; CDR3aa: CASRSWDGNEQFF
abundance: once; j_gene: TRBJ2-3; v_gene: TRBV7-9; d_gene: TRBD2; CDR3nt: TGTGCCAGCAGCTCAAGACTAGCGGGAGGCGCAGATACGCAGTATTTT; CDR3aa: CASSSRLAGGADTQYF
abundance: .; j_gene: TRBJ2-7; v_gene: TRBV6-2/TRBV6-3; d_gene: .; CDR3nt: TGTGCCAGCAGTTACTCAGGCAACTACGAGCAGTACTTC; CDR3aa: CASSYSGNYEQYF
abundance: .; j_gene: TRBJ1-6; v_gene: TRBV11-2; d_gene: .; CDR3nt: TGTGCCAGCAGCACACGCGGGGGGGATTCACCCCTCCACTTT; CDR3aa: CASSTRGGDSPLHF
abundance: few; j_gene: TRBJ1-1; v_gene: TRBV7-3; d_gene: .; CDR3nt: TGTGCCAGCAGCTTACCAGGGGCTGAAGCTTTCTTT; CDR3aa: CASSLPGAEAFF
abundance: once; j_gene: TRBJ1-4; v_gene: TRBV5-1; d_gene: .; CDR3nt: TGCGCCAGCAGCCCATCCGGACTGCCTCCGGAAAAACTGTTTTTT; CDR3aa: CASSPSGLPPEKLFF
abundance: .; j_gene: TRBJ1-1; v_gene: TRBV5-1; d_gene: TRBD1; CDR3nt: TGCGCCAGCAGCACCGCCCGACAGGGCACTGAAGCTTTCTTT; CDR3aa: CASSTARQGTEAFF
abundance: .; j_gene: TRBJ2-2; v_gene: TRBV28; d_gene: .; CDR3nt: TGTGCCAGCACCCAGGCGGGGAACACCGGGGAGCTGTTTTTT; CDR3aa: CASTQAGNTGELFF
abundance: few; j_gene: TRBJ2-7; v_gene: TRBV4-1; d_gene: TRBD2; CDR3nt: TGCGCCAGCAGCCTACGGACTAGCGGGGCGTCTCACTACGAGCAGTACTTC; CDR3aa: CASSLRTSGASHYEQYF
abundance: once; j_gene: TRBJ2-1; v_gene: TRBV4-2; d_gene: .; CDR3nt: TGTGCCAGCAGCCAAGAGGACGGCCTAGCCCCCAATGAGCAGTTCTTC; CDR3aa: CASSQEDGLAPNEQFF
abundance: .; j_gene: TRBJ1-5; v_gene: TRBV27; d_gene: .; CDR3nt: TGTGCCAGCAGTTTATCCCAAGTTGGACCCCAGCATTTT; CDR3aa: CASSLSQVGPQHF
abundance: .; j_gene: TRBJ2-3; v_gene: TRBV7-9; d_gene: .; CDR3nt: TGTGCCAGCAGCCCCGGGGTATTTGCTAGCACAGATACGCAGTATTTT; CDR3aa: CASSPGVFASTDTQYF
abundance: .; j_gene: TRBJ2-1; v_gene: TRBV7-2; d_gene: .; CDR3nt: TGTGCCAGCAGCTTAGTTCCTCAGGACTCCTACAATGAGCAGTTCTTC; CDR3aa: CASSLVPQDSYNEQFF
abundance: once; j_gene: TRBJ2-5; v_gene: TRBV5-1; d_gene: .; CDR3nt: TGCGCCAGCAGCTTGGATGGGCGCCGGGAGACCCAGTACTTC; CDR3aa: CASSLDGRRETQYF
abundance: many; j_gene: TRBJ2-7; v_gene: TRBV9; d_gene: TRBD1; CDR3nt: TGTGCCAGCAGCGTAGAGTCTATTAAGGGACAGGGGGCCCACGAGCAGTACTTC; CDR3aa: CASSVESIKGQGAHEQYF
abundance: few; j_gene: TRBJ2-7; v_gene: TRBV27; d_gene: .; CDR3nt: TGTGCCAGCGGCTACCTTGGGCAGTCGAGCGAGCAGTACTTC; CDR3aa: CASGYLGQSSEQYF
abundance: .; j_gene: TRBJ1-2; v_gene: TRBV7-2; d_gene: TRBD1; CDR3nt: TGTGCCAGCAGCTCTAACAGGGGGAGCTATGGCTACACCTTC; CDR3aa: CASSSNRGSYGYTF
abundance: .; j_gene: TRBJ2-2; v_gene: TRBV28; d_gene: TRBD2; CDR3nt: TGTGCCAGCAGCGTGCTAGCGGGAGATGGGTCCAACACCGGGGAGCTGTTTTTT; CDR3aa: CASSVLAGDGSNTGELFF
abundance: .; j_gene: TRBJ2-7; v_gene: TRBV30; d_gene: TRBD1; CDR3nt: TGTGCCTGGATGGACAGGGGAAGTTACGAGCAGTACTTC; CDR3aa: CAWMDRGSYEQYF
abundance: .; j_gene: TRBJ1-2; v_gene: TRBV3-1/TRBV3-2; d_gene: .; CDR3nt: TGTGCCAGCAGCCAAGGACTTGGCTATGGCTACACCTTC; CDR3aa: CASSQGLGYGYTF
abundance: few; j_gene: TRBJ1-2; v_gene: TRBV30; d_gene: TRBD1; CDR3nt: TGTGCCTGGAGTGTACCCTCCCGGACAGGGCACTATGGCTACACCTTC; CDR3aa: CAWSVPSRTGHYGYTF
abundance: once; j_gene: TRBJ2-2; v_gene: TRBV20-1; d_gene: TRBD2; CDR3nt: TGCAGTGCTAGTGATAATAGCGGGAAGAACACCGGGGAGCTGTTTTTT; CDR3aa: CSASDNSGKNTGELFF
abundance: .; j_gene: TRBJ1-3; v_gene: TRBV7-8; d_gene: .; CDR3nt: TGTGCCAGCAGCTTCGGGGGTCCGGGAGGAAACACCATATATTTT; CDR3aa: CASSFGGPGGNTIYF
abundance: .; j_gene: TRBJ1-4; v_gene: TRBV3-1/TRBV3-2; d_gene: .; CDR3nt: TGTGCCAGCTCGCGGACTAATGAAAAACTGTTTTTT; CDR3aa: CASSRTNEKLFF
abundance: .; j_gene: TRBJ1-1; v_gene: TRBV7-3; d_gene: .; CDR3nt: TGTGCCAGCAGCTATAAAGGGGGCACTGAAGCTTTCTTT; CDR3aa: CASSYKGGTEAFF